Presented here are 9 T cell receptor beta chains from one specimen sequenced in a study of T cell responses to AZD1222 COVID-19 vaccine. The data were produced by immunoSEQ multiplex PCR, yet TCRdb's version contains in-frame clones alone and is incomplete. The top ten hold roughly 7.8% of the sample, which has 100,000 to 120,000 clones, roughly 92% seen once. Sequenced here: peripheral blood, sampled on day 0 of AZD1222 vaccination. The receptors originated from an adult in good health.

The chain combines TRBV6-5 with TRBJ1-1; 8 bases align to TRBD1. The V gene end was trimmed by 6 bases and the J gene end by 11 bases; junction bases not matched to a gene: 5. The CDR3 covers 11 residues. Looked up from germline, CDR1 is MNHEY and CDR2 is SVGAGI. The CDR3 loop is CASSHRGLAFF. As DNA, the CDR3 is TGTGCCAGCAGCCACAGGGGGTTGGCTTTCTTT.

V gene TRBV6-5 combines with J gene TRBJ1-2; D is unresolved. The CDR3 is made up of 11 amino acids. CDR1 MNHEY and CDR2 SVGAGI come from the germline V gene. V was clipped by 5 bases and J by 8 bases, with 9 bases between them. CDR3 nucleotide sequence: TGTGCCAGCAGTAGCATGAGGGGCTACACCTTC. Its protein product is CASSSMRGYTF.

V usage is TRBV6-5 and J usage is TRBJ2-7, with TRBD2 matching 9 bases. The CDR3 extends over 15 amino acids. Trimming at V came to 1 base and at J to 5 bases, leaving 6 bases not matched to a gene. Germline CDR1 MNHEY, CDR2 SVGAGI. CDR3 sequence reads: CASSYWPAGGHEQYF. DNA of the CDR3: TGTGCCAGCAGTTACTGGCCCGCGGGGGGGCACGAGCAGTACTTC.

This clone was detected only once. This chain connects TRBV12-3 or TRBV12-4 to TRBJ1-1; TRBD1 matches at 7 bases. The trim removed 5 bases at V and 8 bases at J, leaving 8 bases unmatched. The CDR3 is 13 residues long. The CDR3 protein is CASSARQGMEAFF. The CDR3 nucleotides read TGTGCCAGCAGTGCCCGACAGGGAATGGAAGCTTTCTTT.

The V gene is TRBV4-1, the J gene TRBJ1-6; D is perhaps TRBD1 (5 bases). Trimming took 0 bases from V and 3 from J, leaving 12 bases between them. This CDR3 contains 17 residues. Looked up from germline, CDR1 is MGHRA and CDR2 is YSYEKL. The CDR3: CASSQDRVAYYNSPLHF. The CDR3, as DNA: TGCGCCAGCAGCCAAGACAGGGTGGCCTACTATAATTCACCCCTCCACTTT.

V gene TRBV27 combines with J gene TRBJ2-7; D unclear. The CDR3 extends over 12 amino acids. Germline CDR1 reads MNHEY; CDR2 reads SMNVEV (reference sequence). V was shortened by 6 bases and J by 1 base, with 7 bases between the two germline ends. The CDR3 DNA is TGTGCCAGCAGGGCGGAATCCTACGAGCAGTACTTC. This codes for CASRAESYEQYF.

The chain combines TRBV24-1 with TRBJ1-3; 8 nucleotides line up with TRBD1. This CDR3 has 16 residues. Unmatched junction bases numbered 6, after V lost 5 bases and J lost 1 base. CDR1 KGHDR and CDR2 SFDVKD come from the germline V gene. CDR3 in amino acids: CATSASTGDSGNTIYF. The CDR3 nucleotides read TGTGCCACCAGTGCTTCGACAGGGGATTCTGGAAACACCATATATTTT.

The V and J genes are TRBV7-9 and TRBJ1-4, with a possible D match to TRBD1 (6 bases). V lost 5 bases and J lost 2, with 12 bases in between. Germline V gene data show CDR1 as SEHNR and CDR2 as FQNEAQ (reference sequence). CDR3 length: 15 residues. The CDR3 coding sequence is TGTGCCAGCAGCCCCAGGGGAGGGACTAATGAAAAACTGTTTTTT. Its translation: CASSPRGGTNEKLFF.

The chain couples TRBV3-1 (or the pseudogene TRBV3-2) to TRBJ1-1; D might be TRBD1 (5 bases). The CDR3 is 15 amino acids. Trimming took off 1 base at V and 7 bases at J, with 16 bases between the two ends. Germline V gene data show CDR1 as LGHDT and CDR2 as YNNKEL (reference sequence). For the CDR3, the DNA is TGTGCCAGCAGCCAAGGTGGTCTCCTCGGGGGTGAAGCTTTCTTT. Protein product: CASSQGGLLGGEAFF.